This TCR beta chain came from a study of Tregs in tolerant kidney transplant recipients. Points from the study as a whole: Expanding Tregs on activated donor B cells appeared to best identify donor-specific TCRbeta clones.

In the case of this clone: Its antigen is still unknown.

Sequenced by immunoSEQ multiplex PCR; TCRdb stores in-frame clones only, minus some. The sample holds about 59,000 clones, more than 70% seen once. With V trimmed by 5 bases and J by 6 bases, 0 bases remained unmatched. Germline V CDR1 and CDR2: SGHTA, FQGNSA. This CDR3 contains 13 residues. This clonotype was sampled from a human donor in good health. V is TRBV7-2 and J is TRBJ1-5; TRBD1 aligns across 11 bases. The sequenced sample consisted of CD4+ T cells from blood. CDR3 DNA: TGTGCCAGCAGCGGGACAGGGGGTCAGCCCCAGCATTTT. Residues: CASSGTGGQPQHF.